Listed here is a single T cell receptor (beta chain). The antigen is undetermined. This entry comes from a study of Tregs in tolerant kidney transplant recipients. Study observations and caveats: This study did not directly address biological reproducibility. In tolerant patients, donor-specific Tregs outgrew total Tregs, suggesting antigen-driven expansion.

The germline V and J ends were trimmed by 6 bases and 6 bases, with 9 bases remaining between them. In germline, CDR1 is MNHNY, CDR2 SVGAGI (reference sequence). The CDR3 extends over 12 amino acids. Generated by immunoSEQ multiplex PCR, the TCRdb table keeps only in-frame clones and is missing some. Of about 100,000 clones in the sample, roughly 93% were seen once. The sequences come from CD4+ T cells from blood, collected before the transplant. The clonotype originates from a human donor who received a combined kidney and bone marrow transplant. The rearrangement uses TRBV6-6 and TRBJ1-5; D uncertain. The CDR3 nucleotides are TGTGCCAGCAGCACCGAGGTTCAGCCCCAGCATTTT. Amino acids: CASSTEVQPQHF.